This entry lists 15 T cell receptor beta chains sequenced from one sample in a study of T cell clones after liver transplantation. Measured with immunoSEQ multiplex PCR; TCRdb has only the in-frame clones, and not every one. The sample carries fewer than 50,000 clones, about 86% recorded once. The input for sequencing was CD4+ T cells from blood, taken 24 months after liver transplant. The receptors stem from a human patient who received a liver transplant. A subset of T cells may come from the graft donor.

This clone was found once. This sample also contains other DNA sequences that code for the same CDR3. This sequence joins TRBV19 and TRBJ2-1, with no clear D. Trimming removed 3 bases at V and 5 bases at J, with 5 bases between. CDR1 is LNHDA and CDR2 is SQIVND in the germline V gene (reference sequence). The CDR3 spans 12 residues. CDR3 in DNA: TGTGCCAGTAGTATTGGTGACAATGAGCAGTTCTTC. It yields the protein CASSIGDNEQFF. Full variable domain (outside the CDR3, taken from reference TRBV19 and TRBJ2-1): DGGITQSPKYLFRKEGQNVTLSCEQNLNHDAMYWYRQDPGQGLRLIYYSQIVNDFQKGDIAEGYSVSREKKESFPLTVTSAQKNPTAFYLCASSIGDNEQFFGPGTRLTVL.

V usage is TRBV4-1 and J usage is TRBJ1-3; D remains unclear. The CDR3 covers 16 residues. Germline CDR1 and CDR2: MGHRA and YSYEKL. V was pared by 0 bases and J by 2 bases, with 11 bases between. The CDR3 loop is CASSQEVMVAGNTIYF. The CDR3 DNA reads TGCGCCAGCAGCCAAGAAGTCATGGTGGCTGGAAACACCATATATTTT.

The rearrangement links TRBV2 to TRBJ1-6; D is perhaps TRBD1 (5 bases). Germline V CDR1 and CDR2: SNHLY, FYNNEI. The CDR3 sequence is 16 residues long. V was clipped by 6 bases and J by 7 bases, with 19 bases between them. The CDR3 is CASSEGPPRRNSPLHF. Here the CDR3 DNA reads TGTGCCAGCAGCGAGGGACCCCCAAGAAGGAATTCACCCCTCCACTTT.

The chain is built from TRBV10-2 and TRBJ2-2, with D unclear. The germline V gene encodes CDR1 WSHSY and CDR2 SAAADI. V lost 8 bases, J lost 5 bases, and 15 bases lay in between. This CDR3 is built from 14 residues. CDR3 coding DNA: TGCGCCAGCTCCGCTCCGTCGAGGACCGGGGAGCTGTTTTTT. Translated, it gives CASSAPSRTGELFF.

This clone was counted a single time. Written as DNA, the CDR3 is TGCAGCGTTGATCAGGGGTCTGACACTGAAGCTTTCTTT. It specifies CSVDQGSDTEAFF. The V and J genes are TRBV29-1 and TRBJ1-1; D is perhaps TRBD1 (6 bases). The CDR3 extends over 13 amino acids. V shed 3 bases and J shed 3 bases, with 11 bases lying between them. Germline V lookup: CDR1 SQVTM, CDR2 ANQGSEA.

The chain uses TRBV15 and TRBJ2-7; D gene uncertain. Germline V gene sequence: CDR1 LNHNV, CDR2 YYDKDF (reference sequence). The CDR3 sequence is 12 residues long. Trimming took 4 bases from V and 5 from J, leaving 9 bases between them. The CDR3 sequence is CATSMGRDEQYF. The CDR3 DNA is TGTGCCACCAGCATGGGTCGGGACGAGCAGTACTTC.

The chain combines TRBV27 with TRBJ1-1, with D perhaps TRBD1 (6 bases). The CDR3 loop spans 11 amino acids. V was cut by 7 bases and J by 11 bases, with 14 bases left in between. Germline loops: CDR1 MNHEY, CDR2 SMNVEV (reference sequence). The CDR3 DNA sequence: TGTGCCAGCACCAGGGGCCAAAGGGCTTTCTTT. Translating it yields CASTRGQRAFF.

This CDR3 reads CASTSRGQETQYF. Here the CDR3 DNA reads TGTGCCAGCACGAGCAGGGGGCAAGAGACCCAGTACTTC. The V call is TRBV25-1, the J call TRBJ2-5; 7 nucleotides align to TRBD1. This CDR3 region has 13 residues. Germline-derived CDR1 and CDR2 are MGHDK and SYGVNS. After removal of 7 bases from V and 2 bases from J, the junction contained 4 bases not matched to a gene. The variable domain in full, with the rest retrieved from reference TRBV25-1 and TRBJ2-5, is EADIYQTPRYLVIGTGKKITLECSQTMGHDKMYWYQQDPGMELHLIHYSYGVNSTEKGDLSSESTVSRIRTEHFPLTLESARPSHTSQYLCASTSRGQETQYFGPGTRLLVL.

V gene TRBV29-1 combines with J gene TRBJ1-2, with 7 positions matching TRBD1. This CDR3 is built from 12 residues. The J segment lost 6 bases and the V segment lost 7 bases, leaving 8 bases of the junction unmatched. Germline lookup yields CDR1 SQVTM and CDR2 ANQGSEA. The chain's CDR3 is CSGGQGDDGYTF. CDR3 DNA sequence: TGCAGCGGGGGGCAGGGGGATGATGGCTACACCTTC.

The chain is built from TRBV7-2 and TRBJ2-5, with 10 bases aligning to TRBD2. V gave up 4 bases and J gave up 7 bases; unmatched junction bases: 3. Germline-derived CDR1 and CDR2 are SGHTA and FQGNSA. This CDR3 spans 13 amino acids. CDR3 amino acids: CASSSRTSGTQYF. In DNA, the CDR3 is TGTGCCAGCAGCTCTCGGACTAGCGGGACCCAGTACTTC.

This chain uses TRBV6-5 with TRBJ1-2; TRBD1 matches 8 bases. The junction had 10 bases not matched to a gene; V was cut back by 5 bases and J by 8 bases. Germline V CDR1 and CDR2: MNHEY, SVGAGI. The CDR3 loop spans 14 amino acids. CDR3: CASSTTGGSWGYTF. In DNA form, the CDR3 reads TGTGCCAGCAGTACCACAGGGGGGTCTTGGGGCTACACCTTC.

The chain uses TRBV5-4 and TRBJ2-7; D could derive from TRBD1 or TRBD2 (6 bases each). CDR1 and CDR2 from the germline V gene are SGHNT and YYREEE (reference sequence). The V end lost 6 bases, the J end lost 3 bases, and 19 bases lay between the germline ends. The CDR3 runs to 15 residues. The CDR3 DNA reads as TGTGCCAGCACTACGGGGGCTGGTGACCACTACGAGCAGTACTTC. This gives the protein CASTTGAGDHYEQYF.

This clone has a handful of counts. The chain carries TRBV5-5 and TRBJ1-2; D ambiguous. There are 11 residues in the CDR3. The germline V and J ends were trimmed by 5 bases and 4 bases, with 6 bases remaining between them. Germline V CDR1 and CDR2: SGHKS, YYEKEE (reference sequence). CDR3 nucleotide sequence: TGTGCCAGCAGTTCCAGCTATGGCTACACCTTC. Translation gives CASSSSYGYTF.

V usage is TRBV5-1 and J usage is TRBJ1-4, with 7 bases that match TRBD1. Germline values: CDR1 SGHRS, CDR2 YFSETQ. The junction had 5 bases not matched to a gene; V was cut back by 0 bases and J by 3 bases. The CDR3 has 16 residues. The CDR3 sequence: CASSLGQGVANEKLFF. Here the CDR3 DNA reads TGCGCCAGCAGCTTGGGCCAGGGGGTCGCTAATGAAAAACTGTTTTTT.

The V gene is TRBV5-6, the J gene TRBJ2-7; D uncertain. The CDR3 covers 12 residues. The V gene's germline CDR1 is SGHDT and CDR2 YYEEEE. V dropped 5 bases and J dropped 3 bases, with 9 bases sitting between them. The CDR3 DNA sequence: TGTGCCAGCAGTCGTTCCGACTACGAGCAGTACTTC. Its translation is CASSRSDYEQYF.